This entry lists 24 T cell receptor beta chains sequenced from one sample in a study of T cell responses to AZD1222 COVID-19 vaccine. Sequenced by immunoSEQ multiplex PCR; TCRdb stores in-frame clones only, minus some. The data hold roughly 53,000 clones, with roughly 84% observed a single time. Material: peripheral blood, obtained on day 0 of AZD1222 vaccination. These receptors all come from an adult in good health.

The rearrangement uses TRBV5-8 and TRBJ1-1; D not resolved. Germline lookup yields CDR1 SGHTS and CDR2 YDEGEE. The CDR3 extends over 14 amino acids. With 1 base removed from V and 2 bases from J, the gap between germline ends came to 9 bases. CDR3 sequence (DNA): TGTGCCAGCAGCTTGCGTGCAGGCAACACTGAAGCTTTCTTT. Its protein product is CASSLRAGNTEAFF.

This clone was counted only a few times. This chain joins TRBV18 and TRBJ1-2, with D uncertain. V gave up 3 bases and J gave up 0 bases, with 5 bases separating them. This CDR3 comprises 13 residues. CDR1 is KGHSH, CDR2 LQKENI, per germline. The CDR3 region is CASSPVPNYGYTF. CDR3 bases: TGTGCCAGCTCACCCGTCCCTAACTATGGCTACACCTTC.

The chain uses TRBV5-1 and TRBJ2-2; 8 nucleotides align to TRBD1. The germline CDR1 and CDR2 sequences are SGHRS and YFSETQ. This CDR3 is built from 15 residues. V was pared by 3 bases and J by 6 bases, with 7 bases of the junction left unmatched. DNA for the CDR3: TGCGCCAGCAGCTCAGGGGGCGCTTGGGCCGGGGAGCTGTTTTTT. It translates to CASSSGGAWAGELFF.

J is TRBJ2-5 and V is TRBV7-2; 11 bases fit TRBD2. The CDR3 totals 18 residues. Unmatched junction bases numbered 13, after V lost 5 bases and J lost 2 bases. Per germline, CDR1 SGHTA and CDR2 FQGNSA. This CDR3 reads CASSLGASGRMGQETQYF. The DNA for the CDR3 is TGTGCCAGCAGCCTAGGGGCTAGCGGGAGGATGGGGCAAGAGACCCAGTACTTC.

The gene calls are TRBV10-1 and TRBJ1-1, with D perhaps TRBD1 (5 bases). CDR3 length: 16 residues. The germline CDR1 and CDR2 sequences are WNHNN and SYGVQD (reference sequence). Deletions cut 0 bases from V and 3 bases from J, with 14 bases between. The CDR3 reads CASSESTGEGHTEAFF. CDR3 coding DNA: TGCGCCAGCAGTGAGTCGACGGGGGAAGGACACACTGAAGCTTTCTTT.

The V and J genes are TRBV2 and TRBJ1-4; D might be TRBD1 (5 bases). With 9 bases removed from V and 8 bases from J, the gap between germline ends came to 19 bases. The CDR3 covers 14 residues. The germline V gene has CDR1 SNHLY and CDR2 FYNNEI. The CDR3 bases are TGTGCCAGTCGGATTGAAGGGACTGACGAAAAACTGTTTTTT. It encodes CASRIEGTDEKLFF.

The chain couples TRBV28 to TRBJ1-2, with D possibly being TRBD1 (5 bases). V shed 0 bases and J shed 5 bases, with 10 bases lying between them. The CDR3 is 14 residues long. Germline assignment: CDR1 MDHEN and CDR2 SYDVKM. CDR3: CASSLWQGLYGYTF. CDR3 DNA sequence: TGTGCCAGCAGTTTATGGCAGGGCCTTTATGGCTACACCTTC.

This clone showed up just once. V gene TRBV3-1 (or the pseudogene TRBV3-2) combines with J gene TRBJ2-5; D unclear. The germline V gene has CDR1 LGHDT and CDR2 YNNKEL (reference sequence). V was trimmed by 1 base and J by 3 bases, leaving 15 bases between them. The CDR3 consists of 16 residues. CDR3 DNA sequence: TGTGCCAGCAGCCAAGCGCAGGCCAGAGAGAAAGAGACCCAGTACTTC. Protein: CASSQAQAREKETQYF.

The CDR3 spells CASSPGGAGGTITGELFF. The CDR3 region has the DNA TGTGCCAGCAGCCCGGGGGGGGCGGGAGGAACCATCACCGGGGAGCTGTTTTTT. The chain is built from TRBV5-4 and TRBJ2-2, with 8 nucleotides matching TRBD2. V dropped 4 bases and J dropped 4; count of bases not matched to a gene: 15. This CDR3 is 18 amino acids long. CDR1 SGHNT and CDR2 YYREEE come from the germline V gene (reference sequence).

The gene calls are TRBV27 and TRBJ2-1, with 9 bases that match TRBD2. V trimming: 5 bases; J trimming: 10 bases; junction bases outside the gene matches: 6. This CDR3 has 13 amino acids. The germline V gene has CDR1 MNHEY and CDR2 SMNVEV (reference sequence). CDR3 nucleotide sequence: TGTGCCAGCAGTCCGCCAAGCGGGAGGGAGCAGTTCTTC. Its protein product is CASSPPSGREQFF.

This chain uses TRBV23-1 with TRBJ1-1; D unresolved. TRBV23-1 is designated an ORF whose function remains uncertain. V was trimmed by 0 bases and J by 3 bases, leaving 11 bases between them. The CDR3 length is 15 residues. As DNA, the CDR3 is TGCGCCAGCAGTCAATCCACACTAGCGGACACTGAAGCTTTCTTT. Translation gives CASSQSTLADTEAFF.

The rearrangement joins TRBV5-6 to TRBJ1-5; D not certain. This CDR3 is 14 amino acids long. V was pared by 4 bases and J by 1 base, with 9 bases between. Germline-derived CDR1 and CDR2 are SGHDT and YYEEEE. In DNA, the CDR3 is TGTGCCAGCAGCCCGGACGTAAGCAATCAGCCCCAGCATTTT. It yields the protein CASSPDVSNQPQHF.

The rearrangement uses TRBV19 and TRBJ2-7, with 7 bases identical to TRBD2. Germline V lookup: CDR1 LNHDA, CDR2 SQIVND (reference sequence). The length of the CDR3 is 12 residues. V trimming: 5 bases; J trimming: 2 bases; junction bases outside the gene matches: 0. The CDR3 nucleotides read TGTGCCAGTAGTGGGACTACCTACGAGCAGTACTTC. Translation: CASSGTTYEQYF. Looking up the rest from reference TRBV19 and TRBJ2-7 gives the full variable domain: DGGITQSPKYLFRKEGQNVTLSCEQNLNHDAMYWYRQDPGQGLRLIYYSQIVNDFQKGDIAEGYSVSREKKESFPLTVTSAQKNPTAFYLCASSGTTYEQYFGPGTRLTVT.

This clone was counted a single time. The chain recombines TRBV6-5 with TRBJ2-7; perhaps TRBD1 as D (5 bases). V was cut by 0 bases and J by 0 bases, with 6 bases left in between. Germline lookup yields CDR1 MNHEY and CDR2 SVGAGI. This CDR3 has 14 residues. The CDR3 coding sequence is TGTGCCAGCAGTTACTCGGACAACTCCTACGAGCAGTACTTC. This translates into CASSYSDNSYEQYF.

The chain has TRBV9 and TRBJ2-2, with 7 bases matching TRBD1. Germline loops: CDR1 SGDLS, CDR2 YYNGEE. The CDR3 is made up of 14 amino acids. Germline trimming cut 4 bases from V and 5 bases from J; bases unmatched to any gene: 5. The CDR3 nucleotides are TGTGCCAGCAGCTCCCAGACAGGGACCGGGGAGCTGTTTTTT. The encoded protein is CASSSQTGTGELFF.

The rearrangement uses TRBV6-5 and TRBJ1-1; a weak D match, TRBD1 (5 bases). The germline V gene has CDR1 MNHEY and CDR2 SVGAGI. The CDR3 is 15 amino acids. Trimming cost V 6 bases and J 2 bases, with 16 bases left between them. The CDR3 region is CASRRIDRTNTEAFF. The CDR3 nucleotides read TGTGCCAGCAGGAGGATCGACAGAACCAACACTGAAGCTTTCTTT.

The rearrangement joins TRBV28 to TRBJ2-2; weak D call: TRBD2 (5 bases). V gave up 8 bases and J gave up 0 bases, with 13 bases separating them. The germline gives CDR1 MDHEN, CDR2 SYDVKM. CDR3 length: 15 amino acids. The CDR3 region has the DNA TGTGCCAGCGTCGCGGGCGGAGCGAACACCGGGGAGCTGTTTTTT. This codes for CASVAGGANTGELFF. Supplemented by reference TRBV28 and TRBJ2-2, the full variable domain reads DVKVTQSSRYLVKRTGEKVFLECVQDMDHENMFWYRQDPGLGLRLIYFSYDVKMKEKGDIPEGYSVSREKKERFSLILESASTNQTSMYLCASVAGGANTGELFFGEGSRLTVL.

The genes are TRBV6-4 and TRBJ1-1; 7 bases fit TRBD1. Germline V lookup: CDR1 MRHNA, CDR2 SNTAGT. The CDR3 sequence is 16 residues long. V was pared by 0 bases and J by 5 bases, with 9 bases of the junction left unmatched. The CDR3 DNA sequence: TGTGCCAGCAGTGACTCGAGCCGGAGGGGGCGGACTGAAGCTTTCTTT. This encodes CASSDSSRRGRTEAFF.

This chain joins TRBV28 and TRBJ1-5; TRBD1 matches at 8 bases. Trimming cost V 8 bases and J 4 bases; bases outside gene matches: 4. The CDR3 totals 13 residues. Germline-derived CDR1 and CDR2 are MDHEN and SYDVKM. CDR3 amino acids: CASRQGKNQPQHF. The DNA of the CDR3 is TGTGCCAGCCGACAGGGGAAGAATCAGCCCCAGCATTTT.

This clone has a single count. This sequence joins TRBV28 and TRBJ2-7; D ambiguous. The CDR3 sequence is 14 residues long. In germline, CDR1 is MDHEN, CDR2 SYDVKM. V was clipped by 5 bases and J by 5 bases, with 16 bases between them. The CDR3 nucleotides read TGTGCCAGCAGTCAACCTCAAGGCGTAGACGAGCAGTACTTC. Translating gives CASSQPQGVDEQYF.

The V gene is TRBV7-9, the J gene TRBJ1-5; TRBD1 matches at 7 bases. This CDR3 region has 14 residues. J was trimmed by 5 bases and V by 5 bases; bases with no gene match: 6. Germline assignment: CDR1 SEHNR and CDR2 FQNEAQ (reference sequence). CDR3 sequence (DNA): TGTGCCAGCAGCACACAGGGGACCCATCAGCCCCAGCATTTT. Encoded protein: CASSTQGTHQPQHF. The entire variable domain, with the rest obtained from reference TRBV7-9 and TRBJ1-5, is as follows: DTGVSQNPRHKITKRGQNVTFRCDPISEHNRLYWYRQTLGQGPEFLTYFQNEAQLEKSRLLSDRFSAERPKGSFSTLEIQRTEQGDSAMYLCASSTQGTHQPQHFGDGTRLSIL.

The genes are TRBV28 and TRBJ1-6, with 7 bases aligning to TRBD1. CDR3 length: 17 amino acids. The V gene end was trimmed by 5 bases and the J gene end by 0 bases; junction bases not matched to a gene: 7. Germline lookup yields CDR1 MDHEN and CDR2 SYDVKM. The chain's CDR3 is CASSIPGQSSYNSPLHF. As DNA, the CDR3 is TGTGCCAGCAGTATACCGGGACAGAGCTCCTATAATTCACCCCTCCACTTT.

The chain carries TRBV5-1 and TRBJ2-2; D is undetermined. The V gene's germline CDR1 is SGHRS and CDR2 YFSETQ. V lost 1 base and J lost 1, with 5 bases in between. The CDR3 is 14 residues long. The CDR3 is CASSLLGNTGELFF. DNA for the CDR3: TGCGCCAGCAGCTTGCTCGGGAACACCGGGGAGCTGTTTTTT. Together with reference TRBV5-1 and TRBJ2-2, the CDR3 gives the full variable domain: KAGVTQTPRYLIKTRGQQVTLSCSPISGHRSVSWYQQTPGQGLQFLFEYFSETQRNKGNFPGRFSGRQFSNSRSEMNVSTLELGDSALYLCASSLLGNTGELFFGEGSRLTVL.

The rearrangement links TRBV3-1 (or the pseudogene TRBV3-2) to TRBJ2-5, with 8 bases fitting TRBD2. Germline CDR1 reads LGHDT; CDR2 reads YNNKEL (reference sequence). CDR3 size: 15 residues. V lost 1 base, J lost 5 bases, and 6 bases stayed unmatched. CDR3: CASSQGRGAGETQYF. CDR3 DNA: TGTGCCAGCAGCCAAGGGCGGGGGGCAGGGGAGACCCAGTACTTC.